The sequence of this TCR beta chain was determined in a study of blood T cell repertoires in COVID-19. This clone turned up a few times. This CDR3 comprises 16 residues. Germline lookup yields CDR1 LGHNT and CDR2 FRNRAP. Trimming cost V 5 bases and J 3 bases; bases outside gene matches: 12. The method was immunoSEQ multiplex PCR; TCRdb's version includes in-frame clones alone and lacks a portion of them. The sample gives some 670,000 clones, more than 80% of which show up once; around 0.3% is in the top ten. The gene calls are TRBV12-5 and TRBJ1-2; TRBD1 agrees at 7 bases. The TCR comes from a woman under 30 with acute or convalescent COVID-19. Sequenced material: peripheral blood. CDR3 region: CASGLPRQGGDYGYTF. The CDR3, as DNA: TGTGCTAGTGGTCTTCCCCGACAGGGTGGCGACTATGGCTACACCTTC.